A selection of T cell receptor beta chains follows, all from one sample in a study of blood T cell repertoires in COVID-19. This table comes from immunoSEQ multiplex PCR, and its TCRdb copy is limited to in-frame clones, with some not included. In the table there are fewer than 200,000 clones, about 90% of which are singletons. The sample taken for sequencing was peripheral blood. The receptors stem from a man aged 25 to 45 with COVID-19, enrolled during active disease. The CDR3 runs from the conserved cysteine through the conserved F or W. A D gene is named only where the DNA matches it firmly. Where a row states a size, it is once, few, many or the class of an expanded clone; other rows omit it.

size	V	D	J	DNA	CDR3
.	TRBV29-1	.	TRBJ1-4	TGCAGCGTTGAGCGGGGGGTAGGAGAAAAACTGTTTTTT	CSVERGVGEKLFF
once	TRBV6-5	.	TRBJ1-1	TGTGCCAGCAGCCAAACCGGGGGTCGAACTGAAGCTTTCTTT	CASSQTGGRTEAFF
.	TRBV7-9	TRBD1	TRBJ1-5	TGTGCCAGCAGCACCCACTCAGGACAGGGGCCTTATAGCAATCAGCCCCAGCATTTT	CASSTHSGQGPYSNQPQHF
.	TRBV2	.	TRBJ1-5	TGTGCCACCCATTCTGGACAGATCAATCAGCCCCAGCATTTT	CATHSGQINQPQHF
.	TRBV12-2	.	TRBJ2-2	TGTGCAAGTCACGACATACCTGCCCTACAGGATACTAACACCGGGGAGCTGTTTTTT	CASHDIPALQDTNTGELFF
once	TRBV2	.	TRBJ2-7	TGTGCCAGCAGTGGCCAGTCCTACGAGCAGTACTTC	CASSGQSYEQYF
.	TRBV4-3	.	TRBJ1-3	TGCGCCAGCAGCCACAGTAGGGGGACGGGAAACACCATATATTTT	CASSHSRGTGNTIYF
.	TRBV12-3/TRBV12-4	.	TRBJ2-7	TGTGCCAGCAGACTAGAGGGTTCCTACGAGCAGTACTTC	CASRLEGSYEQYF
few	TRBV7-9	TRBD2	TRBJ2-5	TGTGCCAGCAGCTTACTAGCGGGGGAGCTAGAGACCCAGTACTTC	CASSLLAGELETQYF
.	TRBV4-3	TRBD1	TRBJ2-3	TGCGCCAGCAGCCAGGGGACAGGTCACACAGATACGCAGTATTTT	CASSQGTGHTDTQYF
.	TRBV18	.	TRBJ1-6	TGTGCCAGCTCACCGGACAGAAATTATTCACCCCTCCACTTT	CASSPDRNYSPLHF
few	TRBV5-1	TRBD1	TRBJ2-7	TGCGCCAGCAGCCCAAACCCGCGACAGGGGGCTTTTTCCTACGAGCAGTACTTC	CASSPNPRQGAFSYEQYF
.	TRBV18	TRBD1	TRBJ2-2	TGTGCCAGCTCGCAAGGACAGGGGAACACCGGGGAGCTGTTTTTT	CASSQGQGNTGELFF
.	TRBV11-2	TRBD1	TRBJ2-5	TGTGCCAGCAGCCTCATCCGGGACAGTGAGGAGACCCAGTACTTC	CASSLIRDSEETQYF
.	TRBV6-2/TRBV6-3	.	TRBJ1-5	TGTGCCAGCAGTCCCGAGAGTAATCAGCCCCAGCATTTT	CASSPESNQPQHF
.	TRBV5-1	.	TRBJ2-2	TGCGCCAGCAGCTTGAATGCAGGGGTGAACACCGGGGAGCTGTTTTTT	CASSLNAGVNTGELFF
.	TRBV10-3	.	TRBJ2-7	TGTGCCATCAGTGAGTCGAAGGGGGGGGCACGTACCTACGAGCAGTACTTC	CAISESKGGARTYEQYF
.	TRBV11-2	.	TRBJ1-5	TGTGCCAGCAGCTTAGATGGGCAGCAGCCCCAGCATTTT	CASSLDGQQPQHF
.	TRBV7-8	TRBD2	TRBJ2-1	TGTGCCAGCAGCTTACCCGAGGGCGGGAGGCTAAAAAATGAGCAGTTCTTC	CASSLPEGGRLKNEQFF
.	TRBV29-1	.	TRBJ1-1	TGCAGCGCCCAGGAGAACACTGAAGCTTTCTTT	CSAQENTEAFF
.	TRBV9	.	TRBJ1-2	TGTGCCAGCAGCGCCCCCCGGGACACCTTTACCTTC	CASSAPRDTFTF
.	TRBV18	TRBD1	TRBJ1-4	TGTGCCAGCTCACCGGGACAGGGAGGTGAAAAACTGTTTTTT	CASSPGQGGEKLFF
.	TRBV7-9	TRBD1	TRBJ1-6	TGTGCCAGCAGCAGATACCTAACAGGGGGCAGCTCCTATAATTCACCCCTCCACTTT	CASSRYLTGGSSYNSPLHF
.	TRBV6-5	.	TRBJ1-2	TGTGCCAGCAGTTACAGCCAGGGGAACTATGGCTACACCTTC	CASSYSQGNYGYTF
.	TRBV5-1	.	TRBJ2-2	TGCGCCAGCAGCCCCGACTCAAACACCGGGGAGCTGTTTTTT	CASSPDSNTGELFF
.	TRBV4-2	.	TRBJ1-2	TGTGCCAGCAGCCAAGCTGGACAGATAAACGACTATGGCTACACCTTC	CASSQAGQINDYGYTF
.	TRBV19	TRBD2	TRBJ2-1	TGTGCCAGTAGGAAAGGACTAGCGGGAGAAAATGAGCAGTTCTTC	CASRKGLAGENEQFF
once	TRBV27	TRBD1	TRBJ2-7	TGTGCCAGCAGTTTATCGGGACAGGGGATCCACGAGCAGTACTTC	CASSLSGQGIHEQYF
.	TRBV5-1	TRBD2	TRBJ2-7	TGCGCCAGCAGCCGGGACGGCAGCGGGAGGGATACCTACGAGCAGTACTTC	CASSRDGSGRDTYEQYF
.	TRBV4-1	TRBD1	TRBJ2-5	TGCGCCAGCAGCCAGGGACAGTGGGAGACCCAGTACTTC	CASSQGQWETQYF
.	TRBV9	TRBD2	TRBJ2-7	TGTGCCAGCAGCGTTGGGGGAGCGGGAGAGGGCTACGAGCAGTACTTC	CASSVGGAGEGYEQYF
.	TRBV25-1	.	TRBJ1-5	TGTGCCAATAAACAAAAGGTGGGACACTCTAATCAGCCCCAGCATTTT	CANKQKVGHSNQPQHF
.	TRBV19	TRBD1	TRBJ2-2	TGTGCCAGTAGTTCCATTCGACAGGGGGCGCGCACCGGGGAGCTGTTTTTT	CASSSIRQGARTGELFF
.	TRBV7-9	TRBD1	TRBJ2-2	TGTGCCAGCAGCTTCCAGGGGGCCGGGGAGCTGTTTTTT	CASSFQGAGELFF
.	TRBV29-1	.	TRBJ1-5	TGCAGCGTTGAAGGCACGGCAGGGGAGGGAGGCAATCAGCCCCAGCATTTT	CSVEGTAGEGGNQPQHF
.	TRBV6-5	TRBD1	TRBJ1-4	TGTGCCAGCAGCAGGGGGAATGAAAAACTGTTTTTT	CASSRGNEKLFF
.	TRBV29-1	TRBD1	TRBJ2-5	TGCAGCGTTGAAGGGTGGTATATGGGACAGCAAGAGACCCAGTACTTC	CSVEGWYMGQQETQYF
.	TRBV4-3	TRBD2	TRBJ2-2	TGCGCCAGCAGCCCCGTCCTGAGCGGGGTGTCTACCGGGGAGCTGTTTTTT	CASSPVLSGVSTGELFF
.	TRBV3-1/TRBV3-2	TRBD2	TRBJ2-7	TGTGCCAGTGCGGGAGGGACTAGCGGGAGGTACGAGCAGTACTTC	CASAGGTSGRYEQYF
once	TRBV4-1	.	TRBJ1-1	TGCGCCAGCAGCCAAGATCGGGCGGGGCTTGAAGCTTTCTTT	CASSQDRAGLEAFF